This T cell receptor (beta chain) appears in the sequencing data of a study of cytomegalovirus exposure and HLA in healthy donors. Study in general: The Caucasian-associated ancestry cluster contained roughly four fifths of the approximately 420 genotyped donors. Findings and limits, study-wide: Most observed TCR sequences were rare, whereas some public TCRs were detected in many donors. Compared with the roughly 730-donor mean, an Asian-associated ancestry cluster reportedly had fewer N-insertions, according to a later analysis. TCR beta V- and J-gene trimming, according to a later analysis, was linked to a missense DCLRE1C variant.

The CDR3 is made up of 15 amino acids. Germline CDR1 reads MNHNS; CDR2 reads SASEGT. The junction had 11 bases not matched to a gene; V was cut back by 5 bases and J by 5 bases. A word on this clone: Its cognate antigen is unknown.

This PCR relied on a set of 60 Vbeta primers and 13 Jbeta primers. Measured with immunoSEQ multiplex PCR; TCRdb has only the in-frame clones, and not every one. This table has about 170,000 clones, around 86% appearing once. The chain uses TRBV6-1 and TRBJ2-7, with 8 bases fitting TRBD2. The source of this sequence is a male donor in good health and CMV-seronegative. Sequencing was done on a sample of PBMCs. In DNA, the CDR3 is TGTGCCAGCAGTCGTACCGGCGGGGGGTTCGACGAGCAGTACTTC. Protein: CASSRTGGGFDEQYF.